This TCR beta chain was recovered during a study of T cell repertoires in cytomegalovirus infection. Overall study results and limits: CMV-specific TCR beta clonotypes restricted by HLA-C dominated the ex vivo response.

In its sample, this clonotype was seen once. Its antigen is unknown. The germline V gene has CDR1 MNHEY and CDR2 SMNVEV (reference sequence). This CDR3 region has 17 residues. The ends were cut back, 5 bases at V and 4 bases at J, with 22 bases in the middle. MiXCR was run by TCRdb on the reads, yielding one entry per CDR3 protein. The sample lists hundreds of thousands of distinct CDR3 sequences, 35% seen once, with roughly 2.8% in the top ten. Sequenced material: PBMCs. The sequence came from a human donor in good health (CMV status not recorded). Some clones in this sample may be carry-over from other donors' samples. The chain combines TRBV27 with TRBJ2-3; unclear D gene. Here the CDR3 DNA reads TGTGCCAGCAGTACGCGTGACCACCAATTTGGACCAGATACGCAGTATTTT. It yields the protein CASSTRDHQFGPDTQYF.